The 32 T cell receptor beta chains below come from one sample, sequenced in a study of blood T cells in healthy people across ages (dated by TCRdb to the mid-2010s). The protocol used for the library was 5' RACE. The sequencing machine was an Illumina HiSeq 2500. A second PCR of about 7 to 12 cycles was run with a J-beta primer mix and a sample-barcoded 5' primer. TCRdb itself trimmed the public reads at Q25 with fastp, ran MiXCR and retained productive beta chains. Duplicate CDR3 protein sequences are folded into a single record with the most common DNA and genes. The table for this sample lists roughly 900,000 distinct CDR3 sequences; roughly 48% of them were counted only once. 13% of the sample is in the top ten clones. Material: blood. The receptor set was obtained from a man aged 25 to 45 in good health.

V gene TRBV7-2 combines with J gene TRBJ2-1, with D possibly being TRBD2 (5 bases). Between the trimmed V and J ends, which lost 2 bases and 9 bases, there was a span of 14 bases. CDR1 and CDR2 from the germline V gene are SGHTA and FQGNSA. The CDR3 contains 14 residues. The CDR3 is CASSLSAPGVEQFF. The CDR3 DNA follows: TGTGCCAGCAGCTTAAGTGCTCCCGGGGTTGAGCAGTTCTTC.

The V and J genes are TRBV20-1 and TRBJ2-1, with 9 bases matching TRBD2. Judging by the DNA end, TRBJ2-7 fits better; the J call may be wrong. In germline, CDR1 is DFQATT, CDR2 SNEGSKA (reference sequence). This CDR3 is 15 amino acids long. The CDR3 sequence: CSAASCGGAYNEQYF. In DNA, the CDR3 is TGCAGTGCCGCATCTTGCGGGGGGGCCTACAATGAGCAGTACTTC.

This clonotype showed up just a few times. The chain combines TRBV7-2 with TRBJ1-2; D gene uncertain. CDR1 is SGHTA and CDR2 is FQGNSA in the germline V gene. The V end lost 5 bases, the J end lost 8 bases, and 9 bases lay between the germline ends. The CDR3 sequence is 11 residues long. CDR3 sequence: CASSLLGGYTF. The CDR3 DNA is TGTGCCAGCAGCCTGTTAGGGGGCTACACCTTC.

V is TRBV6-5 and J is TRBJ2-2; either TRBD1 or TRBD2 may fit D (5 bases each). With 7 bases removed from V and 6 bases from J, the gap between germline ends came to 9 bases. Per germline, CDR1 MNHEY and CDR2 SVGAGI. The CDR3 is made up of 12 amino acids. The CDR3 coding sequence is TGTGCCAGCATGAGAGGGGCCGGGGAGCTGTTTTTT. Translating it yields CASMRGAGELFF.

This clonotype was detected a few times. V is TRBV20-1 and J is TRBJ2-7; D is unclear. There are 12 residues in the CDR3. Trimming pared 1 base from V and 4 bases from J, leaving 8 bases between. CDR1 and CDR2 (germline): DFQATT, SNEGSKA (reference sequence). CDR3 in amino acids: CSARVFSYEQYF. The CDR3 DNA reads TGCAGTGCTAGAGTGTTTTCATACGAGCAGTACTTC.

In its sample, this clonotype was seen many times. CDR3 bases: TGTGCCACCAGCAGAGATCAAGAGACCCAGTACTTC. Its translation: CATSRDQETQYF. V gene TRBV15 combines with J gene TRBJ2-5; the D is unclear. The CDR3 spans 12 residues. The germline gives CDR1 LNHNV, CDR2 YYDKDF (reference sequence). Trimming took 0 bases from V and 2 from J, leaving 1 base between them.

V and J are TRBV24-1 and TRBJ2-3; D perhaps matches TRBD1 (6 bases). The CDR3 has 18 residues. The V gene's germline CDR1 is KGHDR and CDR2 SFDVKD. With 2 bases removed from V and 4 bases from J, the gap between germline ends came to 21 bases. The CDR3 here is CATSDSTGTLVGADTQYF. CDR3 nucleotides: TGTGCCACCAGTGATTCGACAGGTACCTTAGTTGGCGCAGATACGCAGTATTTT.

This clonotype was detected only once. CDR3: CASSLGYEQGNSPLHF. The CDR3 DNA reads as TGTGCCAGCAGCTTAGGGTACGAGCAGGGTAATTCACCCCTCCACTTT. The genes are TRBV7-2 and TRBJ1-6, with D perhaps TRBD1 (5 bases). V was clipped by 1 base and J by 6 bases, with 13 bases between them. The CDR3 is made up of 16 amino acids. Germline CDR1 reads SGHTA; CDR2 reads FQGNSA.

The chain's CDR3 is CASSVAAGSYNEQYF. CDR3 nucleotide sequence: TGTGCCAGCAGCGTAGCCGCGGGTTCCTACAATGAGCAGTACTTC. This sequence joins TRBV9 and TRBJ2-7; D possibly corresponds to TRBD2 (5 bases). The CDR3 is made up of 15 amino acids. Trimming took 0 bases from V and 7 from J, leaving 17 bases between them. Germline-derived CDR1 and CDR2 are SGDLS and YYNGEE.

V and J are TRBV4-2 and TRBJ1-1; D is uncertain. The V and J ends lost 4 bases and 3 bases respectively, with 12 bases between them. There are 14 residues in the CDR3. CDR1 and CDR2 (germline): LGHNA, YNFKEQ. The CDR3 sequence: CASSRVSTDTEAFF. CDR3 sequence (DNA): TGTGCCAGCAGCCGTGTAAGTACAGACACTGAAGCTTTCTTT.

The V and J genes are TRBV4-1 and TRBJ1-4, with D possibly being TRBD1 (6 bases). Trimming pared 6 bases from V and 7 bases from J, leaving 12 bases between. Germline loops: CDR1 MGHRA, CDR2 YSYEKL. The CDR3 length is 13 residues. The CDR3: CASSNRVTEKLFF. The CDR3 DNA sequence: TGCGCCAGCAGTAACAGGGTTACTGAAAAACTGTTTTTT.

The rearrangement joins TRBV7-6 to TRBJ2-1, with D possibly being TRBD1 (5 bases). This CDR3 has 15 amino acids. CDR1 and CDR2 (germline): SGHVS, FNYEAQ. Trimming took off 2 bases at V and 4 bases at J, with 12 bases between the two ends. DNA for the CDR3: TGTGCCAGCAGCTTAAGCCTAAACAGGTACAATGAGCAGTTCTTC. Protein product: CASSLSLNRYNEQFF.

The genes are TRBV3-1 and TRBJ2-4; 7 nucleotides agree with TRBD1. The J call may be incorrect, as the DNA end agrees better with TRBJ2-7. This CDR3 has 15 residues. The germline CDR1 and CDR2 sequences are LGHDT and YNNKEL (reference sequence). The CDR3 region has the DNA TGTGCCAGCAGCCAAGAAGGGGGACAGTCCTACGAGCAGTACTTC. Translated, it gives CASSQEGGQSYEQYF.

The chain has TRBV6-2 or TRBV6-3 and TRBJ2-5, with no clear D. Germline V gives CDR1 MNHEY, CDR2 SVGEGT. The V end lost 5 bases, the J end lost 2 bases, and 12 bases lay between the germline ends. The CDR3 loop spans 14 amino acids. CDR3 residues: CASSVAEAQETQYF. The DNA for the CDR3 is TGTGCCAGCAGTGTCGCCGAGGCGCAAGAGACCCAGTACTTC.

The genes are TRBV6-5 and TRBJ2-4, with TRBD2 matching 9 bases. With V trimmed by 2 bases and J by 9 bases, 5 bases remained unmatched. The length of the CDR3 is 14 residues. Looked up from germline, CDR1 is MNHEY and CDR2 is SVGAGI. The CDR3 region has the DNA TGTGCCAGCAGTTACAGTAGCGGGGGCGGCATTCAGTACTTC. Encoded protein: CASSYSSGGGIQYF.

The rearrangement uses TRBV12-3 or TRBV12-4 and TRBJ2-7, with 9 bases that match TRBD1. The V gene end was trimmed by 6 bases and the J gene end by 5 bases; junction bases not matched to a gene: 5. The CDR3 has 13 amino acids. CDR3 in amino acids: CASSPTGGNEQYF. CDR3 nucleotide sequence: TGTGCCAGCAGCCCAACAGGGGGCAACGAGCAGTACTTC.

This chain joins TRBV3-1 and TRBJ1-1, with D perhaps TRBD1 (6 bases). Trimming took off 1 base at V and 10 bases at J, with 10 bases between the two ends. The length of the CDR3 is 12 residues. Per germline, CDR1 LGHDT and CDR2 YNNKEL (reference sequence). CDR3 loop: CASSQARGAAFF. CDR3 bases: TGTGCCAGCAGCCAAGCCAGGGGAGCAGCTTTCTTT. Filled out from reference TRBV3-1 and TRBJ1-1, the complete variable domain reads DTAVSQTPKYLVTQMGNDKSIKCEQNLGHDTMYWYKQDSKKFLKIMFSYNNKELIINETVPNRFSPKSPDKAHLNLHINSLELGDSAVYFCASSQARGAAFFGQGTRLTVV.

The rearrangement joins TRBV6-5 to TRBJ2-7, with 9 positions matching TRBD2. Germline CDR1 MNHEY, CDR2 SVGAGI. The CDR3 has 17 residues. The ends lost 2 bases at V and 0 bases at J; junction bases unmatched: 8. The CDR3 DNA sequence: TGTGCCAGCAGTTACCAAATTAGCGGGAGTTACTCCTACGAGCAGTACTTC. This gives the protein CASSYQISGSYSYEQYF.

The chain couples TRBV7-2 to TRBJ2-2; possibly TRBD1 for D (5 bases). Germline V gene data show CDR1 as SGHTA and CDR2 as FQGNSA. Trimming took 2 bases from V and 4 from J, leaving 17 bases between them. This CDR3 is built from 17 residues. CDR3: CASSLRSGQTGTGELFF. CDR3 nucleotides: TGTGCCAGCAGCTTACGATCAGGGCAGACTGGCACCGGGGAGCTGTTTTTT.

This clonotype was found a few times. The chain recombines TRBV4-3 with TRBJ2-2; a possible D gene is TRBD1 (6 bases). Trimming removed 1 base from V and 6 bases from J, with 9 bases in between. CDR3 length equals 14 residues. From germline, CDR1 is LGHNA and CDR2 YSLEER. The chain's CDR3 is CASSQVDRPGELFF. CDR3 nucleotides: TGCGCCAGCAGCCAAGTTGACAGGCCCGGGGAGCTGTTTTTT.

This chain joins TRBV20-1 and TRBJ2-1; 8 nucleotides agree with TRBD1. With V trimmed by 3 bases and J by 5 bases, 12 bases remained unmatched. This CDR3 spans 16 amino acids. Germline values: CDR1 DFQATT, CDR2 SNEGSKA (reference sequence). As DNA, the CDR3 is TGCAGTGCTAGTGGGGACAGGCGGAGAGGGGACAATGAGCAGTTCTTC. This gives the protein CSASGDRRRGDNEQFF.

V gene TRBV11-2 combines with J gene TRBJ2-1, with a weak D call TRBD2 (6 bases). Deletions cut 1 base from V and 3 bases from J, with 7 bases between. CDR1 SGHAT and CDR2 FQNNGV come from the germline V gene. This CDR3 contains 14 residues. The CDR3 protein is CASSLGLGYNEQFF. CDR3 bases: TGTGCCAGCAGCTTAGGACTAGGCTACAATGAGCAGTTCTTC.

V and J are TRBV7-2 and TRBJ1-1; unclear D gene. This CDR3 comprises 13 residues. V lost 4 bases to trimming and J lost 5 bases, with 11 bases between them. Germline CDR1 and CDR2: SGHTA and FQGNSA. The CDR3 coding sequence is TGTGCCAGCAGCTCGCCCCGGGGTACTGAAGCTTTCTTT. As protein: CASSSPRGTEAFF. Combining the CDR3 with reference TRBV7-2 and TRBJ1-1 gives the whole variable domain GAGVSQSPSNKVTEKGKDVELRCDPISGHTALYWYRQSLGQGLEFLIYFQGNSAPDKSGLPSDRFSAERTGGSVSTLTIQRTQQEDSAVYLCASSSPRGTEAFFGQGTRLTVV.

This rearrangement joins TRBV9 to TRBJ2-1; 8 nucleotides align to TRBD2. After removal of 0 bases from V and 10 bases from J, the junction contained 6 bases not matched to a gene. The CDR3 contains 14 residues. Germline CDR1 reads SGDLS; CDR2 reads YYNGEE. CDR3 region: CASSVAAGAGEQFF. As DNA, the CDR3 is TGTGCCAGCAGCGTAGCAGCGGGGGCCGGAGAGCAGTTCTTC.

The sample holds one count of this clonotype. The genes are TRBV13 and TRBJ1-2; 10 bases line up with TRBD1. The CDR3 spans 15 residues. Germline assignment: CDR1 PRHDT and CDR2 FYEKMQ (reference sequence). V shed 4 bases and J 8 bases; nucleotides not matched to a gene: 10. For the CDR3, the DNA is TGTGCCAGCAGCTCGGGTCGGACAGGGGGGATAGGCTACACCTTC. This encodes CASSSGRTGGIGYTF.

Comment on this clonotype: Given a much more abundant clone one base away, this may be a read error. This rearrangement joins TRBV27 to TRBJ2-7; 10 bases map to TRBD2. Germline values: CDR1 MNHEY, CDR2 SMNVEV (reference sequence). CDR3 length: 14 residues. The CDR3 DNA follows: TGTGCCGGCAGTTTTTTAGGGACTAGCGCCGAGCAGTACTTC. It codes for CAGSFLGTSAEQYF.

About this clonotype: One end of the junction is discordant with germline, which a read error may explain. The V and J genes are TRBV20-1 and TRBJ1-1, with D uncertain. This CDR3 has 14 residues. Germline lookup yields CDR1 DFQATT and CDR2 SNEGSKA (reference sequence). Written as DNA, the CDR3 is TGCAGTGCTCGTGACCGGGCCCGGAACCCTGAAGCTTTCTTT. Translating it yields CSARDRARNPEAFF.

This rearrangement joins TRBV4-1 to TRBJ1-4, with no clear D. Trimming shortened V by 1 base and J by 5 bases, and 8 bases separated the two germline ends. From germline, CDR1 is MGHRA and CDR2 YSYEKL. The CDR3 extends over 14 amino acids. For the CDR3, the DNA is TGCGCCAGCAGCCAAGGGCCCGAGAATGAAAAACTGTTTTTT. This encodes CASSQGPENEKLFF.

The table lists this clonotype with many counts. The rearrangement links TRBV11-1 to TRBJ2-1; D uncertain. This CDR3 region has 11 residues. Per the germline V gene, CDR1 is SGHAT and CDR2 is FQDESV (reference sequence). V lost 6 bases and J 5 bases, leaving 5 bases between the germline ends. CDR3 loop: CASSYDNEQFF. CDR3 in DNA: TGTGCCAGCAGTTACGACAATGAGCAGTTCTTC.

This chain links TRBV5-1 with TRBJ1-1; D not resolved. V lost 0 bases, J lost 2 bases, and 8 bases lay in between. This CDR3 contains 14 residues. Germline V gives CDR1 SGHRS, CDR2 YFSETQ. The CDR3 sequence is CASSLDSANTEAFF. DNA of the CDR3: TGCGCCAGCAGCTTGGACTCAGCTAACACTGAAGCTTTCTTT. Using reference TRBV5-1 and TRBJ1-1 for the parts outside the CDR3, the full variable domain is KAGVTQTPRYLIKTRGQQVTLSCSPISGHRSVSWYQQTPGQGLQFLFEYFSETQRNKGNFPGRFSGRQFSNSRSEMNVSTLELGDSALYLCASSLDSANTEAFFGQGTRLTVV.

For this clonotype: A much larger clone lies one base from this, so it may be a read error. The J gene is TRBJ2-1, the V gene TRBV7-3, with a weak D call TRBD1 (5 bases). With 1 base removed from V and 10 bases from J, the gap between germline ends came to 17 bases. Germline V gene lookup returns CDR1 SGHTA and CDR2 FQGTGA. The CDR3 sequence is 15 residues long. In DNA form, the CDR3 reads TGTGCCAGCAGCTTAAGCCCAGGGATTACCTACGAGCAGTTCTTC. It codes for CASSLSPGITYEQFF.

This chain links TRBV12-3 or TRBV12-4 with TRBJ2-3, with 14 bases lining up with TRBD2. V lost 5 bases to trimming and J lost 4 bases; unmatched junction nucleotides: 11. CDR3 length: 18 residues. The CDR3 DNA is TGTGCCAGCAGTCCGGGACTAGCGGGAGATTTTAGTCCAGATACGCAGTATTTT. It encodes CASSPGLAGDFSPDTQYF.